The present entry profiles one T cell receptor beta chain with its context. Its specific antigen is unknown. No quality values exist for individual bases; no much larger clone is one base distant. The data stem from a study of OX40 agonist ivuxolimab in advanced cancers. Background on the whole study: Ivuxolimab was an agonistic, fully human IgG2 monoclonal antibody directed against OX40 (CD134), a costimulatory receptor. Intravenous ivuxolimab was administered to patients every 2 weeks at six dose levels: 0.01, 0.1, 0.3, 1.5, 3 and 10 mg/kg. Of the approximately 50 dose-escalation patients, hepatocellular carcinoma was present in about 19, melanoma in some 15, renal cell carcinoma in 9 and head and neck cancer in 9. In the dose-escalation cohort, approximately 82% of patients were male, and the mean age was roughly 60 years with a range of 23 to 79. Patients were allowed to have had prior anti-PD-1, anti-PD-L1 or anti-CTLA-4 therapy, and roughly two fifths of the dose-escalation patients had been treated with checkpoint inhibitors. Partial responses occurred in three dose-escalation patients, of whom one had hepatocellular carcinoma and two had cutaneous melanoma. Peripheral TCRbeta sequencing was intended to test whether TCR sequence diversity was altered and clonal T-cell expansion was caused by ivuxolimab. The paper covers the monotherapy dose-escalation part of the phase I ivuxolimab trial, which included N of about 51 patients. Broader findings and caveats from the paper: At doses of 0.1 to 3.0 mg/kg, clonal expansion of both CD4+ and CD8+ blood T cells was observed from baseline to week 6. Low levels of normalized T-cell clonal expansion were also shown by some nonresponding patients. In the 0.1-3.0 mg/kg groups, partial responders had among the lowest normalized peripheral clonal expansion, particularly in CD8+ T cells. After ivuxolimab, expanded clones were on average more numerous among CD8+ T cells than among CD4+ T cells. Which antigens the clonally expanded peripheral T cells were specific for was not determined.

Genomic DNA was isolated from the sorted cells so that the TCRbeta CDR3 region could be sequenced. The immunoSEQ Assay was used to sequence the TCRbeta CDR3 regions. The clones in this table, taken by TCRdb from immuneACCESS, are in-frame only. Not every clone is retained; where verified, under half of the shortfall comes from an unresolved V gene, and the cause of the rest is unknown. Present in this sample are about 61,000 clones, under 90% of which were seen just once. The ten most abundant clones make up approximately 0.49% of the sample. Patients with autoimmune disease history or receiving systemic immunosuppression were excluded from the trial. Peripheral blood for TCR sequencing was collected from all dose cohorts at baseline, on cycle 4 day 1, and on cycle 7 day 1. The samples were taken from a phase I, first-in-human, multicenter, open-label dose-escalation trial of ivuxolimab. Adults with locally advanced or metastatic melanoma, renal cell carcinoma, hepatocellular carcinoma or head and neck squamous cell carcinoma were enrolled in the trial. Before TCR sequencing, CD4+ and CD8+ T cells were separately sorted from peripheral blood.

V sheds 6 bases and J sheds 1 base, leaving 6 bases between their ends. Including the terminal cysteine and phenylalanine, the CDR3 comprises 12 residues. Just CDR3 DNA is preserved here, 36 bases in frame from base 1. The germline V gene (reference sequence) gives CDR1 as MNHEY and CDR2 as SMNVEV. The sequencing here drew on CD4+ or CD8+ T cells sorted from blood, taken in a trial of the OX40 agonist ivuxolimab. The V gene is TRBV27 and the J gene is TRBJ2-5, with no confident D gene call. The TCR sequence derives from an adult with an advanced solid tumor such as melanoma, head and neck, liver or kidney cancer. The CDR3 region reads CASRRRQETQYF. The DNA reads as follows: TGTGCCAGCAGACGACGCCAAGAGACCCAGTACTTC.